This T cell receptor (beta chain) was obtained from a study of blood T cell repertoires in COVID-19. Study context: COVID-19 samples from acute and convalescent phases originated in the United States, Italy and Spain.

The ends were cut back, 2 bases at V and 2 bases at J, with 6 bases in the middle. This CDR3 has 13 amino acids. Germline lookup yields CDR1 SGHDN and CDR2 FVKESK. Seattle patients were enrolled during active infection and followed longitudinally. Only in-frame clones appear in the TCRdb table, and some are missing; sequencing was by immunoSEQ multiplex PCR. The sample includes about 260,000 clones, approximately 91% of them seen just once. This clone appeared once. The source is a young adult with COVID-19, enrolled during active disease. The specimen was peripheral blood. The chain joins TRBV14 to TRBJ1-2; D is perhaps TRBD1 (5 bases). Here the CDR3 reads CASSQRQNYGYTF. CDR3 DNA: TGTGCCAGCAGCCAAAGACAGAACTATGGCTACACCTTC.